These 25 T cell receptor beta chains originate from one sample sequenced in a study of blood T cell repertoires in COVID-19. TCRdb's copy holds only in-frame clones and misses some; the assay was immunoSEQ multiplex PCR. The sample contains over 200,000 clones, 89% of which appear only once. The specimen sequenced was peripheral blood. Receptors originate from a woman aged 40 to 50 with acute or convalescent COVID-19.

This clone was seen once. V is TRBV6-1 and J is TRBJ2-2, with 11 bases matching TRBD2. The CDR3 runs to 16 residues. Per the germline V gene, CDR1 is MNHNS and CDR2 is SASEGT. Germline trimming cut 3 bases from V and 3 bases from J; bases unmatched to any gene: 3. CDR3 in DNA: TGTGCCAGCAGTGATATACTAGCGGGGGACACCGGGGAGCTGTTTTTT. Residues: CASSDILAGDTGELFF.

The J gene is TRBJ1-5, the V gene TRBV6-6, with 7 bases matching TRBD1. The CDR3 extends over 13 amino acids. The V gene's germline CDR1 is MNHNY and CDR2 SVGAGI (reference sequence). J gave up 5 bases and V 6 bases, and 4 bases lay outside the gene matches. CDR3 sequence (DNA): TGTGCCAGCAGCCGAACAGGGGATCAGCCCCAGCATTTT. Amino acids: CASSRTGDQPQHF.

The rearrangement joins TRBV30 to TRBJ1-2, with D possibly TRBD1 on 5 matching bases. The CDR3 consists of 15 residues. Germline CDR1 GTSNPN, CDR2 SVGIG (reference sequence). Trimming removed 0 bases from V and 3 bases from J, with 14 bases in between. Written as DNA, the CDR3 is TGTGCCTGGAGTGTACGACAGTCGGTCGACTATGGCTACACCTTC. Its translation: CAWSVRQSVDYGYTF.

The CDR3 region is CASSERWSPGLAGGNTDTQYF. The CDR3, as DNA: TGTGCCAGCAGTGAACGGTGGTCCCCGGGACTAGCGGGGGGCAACACAGATACGCAGTATTTT. The chain combines TRBV6-1 with TRBJ2-3, with 15 positions matching TRBD2. The CDR3 loop spans 21 amino acids. Germline V lookup: CDR1 MNHNS, CDR2 SASEGT. V lost 2 bases and J lost 2; bases outside the gene matches: 14.

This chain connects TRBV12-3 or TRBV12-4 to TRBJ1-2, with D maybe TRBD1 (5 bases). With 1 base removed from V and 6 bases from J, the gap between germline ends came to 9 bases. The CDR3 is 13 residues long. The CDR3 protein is CASSLEGYNGYTF. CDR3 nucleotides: TGTGCCAGCAGTTTAGAGGGGTACAATGGCTACACCTTC.

The CDR3 here is CASSSGLAGTSRGTDTQYF. In DNA form, the CDR3 reads TGTGCCAGCAGTTCGGGACTAGCGGGGACCTCACGAGGCACAGATACGCAGTATTTT. The chain carries TRBV27 and TRBJ2-3, with 13 bases fitting TRBD2. V was clipped by 4 bases and J by 1 base; unmatched bases: 11. The CDR3 contains 19 residues. Germline V gene lookup returns CDR1 MNHEY and CDR2 SMNVEV (reference sequence).

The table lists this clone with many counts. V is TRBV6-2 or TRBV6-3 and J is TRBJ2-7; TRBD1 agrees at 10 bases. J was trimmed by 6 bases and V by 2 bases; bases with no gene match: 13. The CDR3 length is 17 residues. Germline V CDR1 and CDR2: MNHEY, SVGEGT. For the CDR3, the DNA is TGTGCCAGCAGTTACCCCCTCGGGACCGGGACAGGGGTCGAGCAGTACGTC. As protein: CASSYPLGTGTGVEQYV.

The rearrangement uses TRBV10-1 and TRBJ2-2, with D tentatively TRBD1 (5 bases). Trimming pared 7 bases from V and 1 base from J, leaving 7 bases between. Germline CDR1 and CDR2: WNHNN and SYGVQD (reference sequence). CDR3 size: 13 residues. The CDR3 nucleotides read TGCGCCAGCACCGGACAGAACACCGGGGAGCTGTTTTTT. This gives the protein CASTGQNTGELFF.

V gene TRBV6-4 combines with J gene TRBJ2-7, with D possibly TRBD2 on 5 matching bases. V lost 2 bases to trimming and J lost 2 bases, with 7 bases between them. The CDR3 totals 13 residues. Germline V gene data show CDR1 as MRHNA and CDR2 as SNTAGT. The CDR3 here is CASSDRRAYEQYV. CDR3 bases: TGTGCCAGCAGTGACCGGCGGGCCTACGAGCAGTACGTC.

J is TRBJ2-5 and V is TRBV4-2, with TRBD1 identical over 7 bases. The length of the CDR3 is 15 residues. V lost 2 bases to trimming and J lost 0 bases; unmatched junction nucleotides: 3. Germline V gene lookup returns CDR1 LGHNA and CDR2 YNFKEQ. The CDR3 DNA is TGTGCCAGCAGCCAAAGGGGACAGAACCAAGAGACCCAGTACTTC. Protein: CASSQRGQNQETQYF.

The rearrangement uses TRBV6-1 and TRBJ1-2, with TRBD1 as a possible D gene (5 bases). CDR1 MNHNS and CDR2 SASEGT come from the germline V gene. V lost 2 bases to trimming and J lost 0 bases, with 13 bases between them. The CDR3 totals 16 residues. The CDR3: CASSERFGGANYGYTF. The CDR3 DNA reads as TGTGCCAGCAGTGAAAGGTTCGGGGGGGCTAACTATGGCTACACCTTC.

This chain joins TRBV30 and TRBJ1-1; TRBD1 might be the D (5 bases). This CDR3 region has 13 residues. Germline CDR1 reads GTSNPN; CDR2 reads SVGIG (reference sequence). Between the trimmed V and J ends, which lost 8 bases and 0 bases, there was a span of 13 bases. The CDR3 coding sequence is TGTGCCCGGAAGGGGCCCCTGAACACTGAAGCTTTCTTT. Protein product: CARKGPLNTEAFF. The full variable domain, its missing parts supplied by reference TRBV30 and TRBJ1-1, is SQTIHQWPATLVQPVGSPLSLECTVEGTSNPNLYWYRQAAGRGLQLLFYSVGIGQISSEVPQNLSASRPQDRQFILSSKKLLLSDSGFYLCARKGPLNTEAFFGQGTRLTVV.

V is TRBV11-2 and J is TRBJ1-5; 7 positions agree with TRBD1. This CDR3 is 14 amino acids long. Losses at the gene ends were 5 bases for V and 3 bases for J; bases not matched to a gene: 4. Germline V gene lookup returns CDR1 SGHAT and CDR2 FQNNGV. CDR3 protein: CASSQQGTNQPQHF. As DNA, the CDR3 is TGTGCCAGCAGCCAACAGGGGACCAATCAGCCCCAGCATTTT.

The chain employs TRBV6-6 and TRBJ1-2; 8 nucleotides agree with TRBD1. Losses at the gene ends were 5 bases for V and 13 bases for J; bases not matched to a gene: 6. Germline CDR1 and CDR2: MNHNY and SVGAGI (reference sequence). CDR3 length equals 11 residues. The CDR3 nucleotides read TGTGCCAGCAGTAGGACAGGGCTCAGCACCTTC. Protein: CASSRTGLSTF.

CDR3 DNA sequence: TGCGCCAGCAGCTTGGCGGCTAGCGGGGGGCAAGAGACCCAGTACTTC. Its translation is CASSLAASGGQETQYF. The J gene is TRBJ2-5, the V gene TRBV5-1; 11 positions match TRBD2. The germline V gene encodes CDR1 SGHRS and CDR2 YFSETQ. CDR3 size: 16 residues. V lost 0 bases to trimming and J lost 2 bases; unmatched junction nucleotides: 3.

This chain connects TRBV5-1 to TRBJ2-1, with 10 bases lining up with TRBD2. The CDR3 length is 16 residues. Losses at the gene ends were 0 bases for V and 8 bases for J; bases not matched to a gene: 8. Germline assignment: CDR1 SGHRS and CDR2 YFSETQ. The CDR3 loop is CASSLEQRGGIDEQFF. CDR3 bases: TGCGCCAGCAGCTTGGAGCAGCGGGGGGGCATCGATGAGCAGTTCTTC.

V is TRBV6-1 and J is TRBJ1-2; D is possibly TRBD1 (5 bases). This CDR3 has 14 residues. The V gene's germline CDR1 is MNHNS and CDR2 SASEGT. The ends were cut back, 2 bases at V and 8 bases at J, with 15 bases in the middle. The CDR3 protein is CASSEIGGLRGYTF. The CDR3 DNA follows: TGTGCCAGCAGTGAAATCGGGGGGTTAAGGGGCTACACCTTC.

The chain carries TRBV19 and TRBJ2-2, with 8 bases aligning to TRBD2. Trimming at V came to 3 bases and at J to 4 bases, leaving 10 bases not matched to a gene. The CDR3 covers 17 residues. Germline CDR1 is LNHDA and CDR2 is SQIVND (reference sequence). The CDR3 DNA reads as TGTGCCAGTAGTATTTTCTCTGGCGGGGGGCTCACCGGGGAGCTGTTTTTT. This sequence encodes CASSIFSGGGLTGELFF.

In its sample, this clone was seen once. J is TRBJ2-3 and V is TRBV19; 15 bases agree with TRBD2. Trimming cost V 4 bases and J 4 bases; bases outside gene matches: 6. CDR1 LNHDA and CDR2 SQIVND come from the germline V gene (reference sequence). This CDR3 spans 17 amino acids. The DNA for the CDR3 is TGTGCCAGTAGTACCCCCGGGACTAGCGGGGGGCCAGATACGCAGTATTTT. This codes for CASSTPGTSGGPDTQYF.

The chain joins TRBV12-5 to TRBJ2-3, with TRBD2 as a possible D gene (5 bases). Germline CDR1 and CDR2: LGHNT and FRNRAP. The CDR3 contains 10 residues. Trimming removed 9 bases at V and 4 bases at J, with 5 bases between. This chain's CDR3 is CASGADTQYF. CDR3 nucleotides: TGTGCTAGCGGGGCAGATACGCAGTATTTT.

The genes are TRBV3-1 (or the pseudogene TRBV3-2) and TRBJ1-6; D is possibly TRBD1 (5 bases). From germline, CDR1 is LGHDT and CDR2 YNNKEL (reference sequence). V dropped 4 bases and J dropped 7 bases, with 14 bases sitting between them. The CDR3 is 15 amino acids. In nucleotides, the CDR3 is TGTGCCAGCAGCCTCCCCCAGGGTACCAATTCACCCCTCCACTTT. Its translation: CASSLPQGTNSPLHF.

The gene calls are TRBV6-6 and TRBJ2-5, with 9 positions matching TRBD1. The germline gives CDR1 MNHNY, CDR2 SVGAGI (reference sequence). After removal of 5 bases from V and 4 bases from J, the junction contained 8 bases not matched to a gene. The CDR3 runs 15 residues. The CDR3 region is CASSSTRQGGETQYF. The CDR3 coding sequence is TGTGCCAGCAGTAGTACCAGACAGGGGGGAGAGACCCAGTACTTC.

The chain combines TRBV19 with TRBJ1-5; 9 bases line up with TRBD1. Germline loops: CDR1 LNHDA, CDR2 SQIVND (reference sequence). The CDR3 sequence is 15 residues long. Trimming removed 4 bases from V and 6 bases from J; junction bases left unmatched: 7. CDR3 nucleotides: TGTGCCAGTAGTACAACAGGGGGCGCGGGTCAGCCCCAGCATTTT. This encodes CASSTTGGAGQPQHF.

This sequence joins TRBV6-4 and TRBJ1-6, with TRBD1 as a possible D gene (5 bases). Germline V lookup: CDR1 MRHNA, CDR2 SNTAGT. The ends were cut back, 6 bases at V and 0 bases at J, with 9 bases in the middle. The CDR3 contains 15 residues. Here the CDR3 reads CASRIDSSYNSPLHF. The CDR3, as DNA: TGTGCCAGCAGAATAGACAGCTCCTATAATTCACCCCTCCACTTT.

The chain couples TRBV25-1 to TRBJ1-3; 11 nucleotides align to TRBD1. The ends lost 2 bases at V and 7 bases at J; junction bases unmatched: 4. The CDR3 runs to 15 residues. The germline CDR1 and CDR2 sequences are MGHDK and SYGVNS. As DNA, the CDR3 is TGTGCCAGCAGTGAAGGACAGGGGGCCAGGAACACCATATATTTT. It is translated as CASSEGQGARNTIYF.